Reported below is one T cell receptor (beta chain). This clone was recorded a few times. Its antigen remains unidentified. No qualities accompany the bases; no much larger clone lies one base away. The cohort was made up of 666 healthy bone marrow donors. At the time of sampling, all cohort members were nominally healthy, though unrecorded immune exposures were likely present. The donor tested CMV seronegative, placing the donor among the 350 or so seronegative members of the cohort. Each donor provided a peripheral blood sample, and peripheral blood mononuclear cells were used for TCR beta sequencing. Genomic DNA extraction from the blood cell samples was performed with the Qiagen DNeasy Blood Extraction Kit. The data were obtained in a study of cytomegalovirus exposure and HLA in healthy donors (dated by TCRdb to the late 2010s). In the study overall: According to an earlier analysis of 450 to 650 of the donors, roughly 180 million T cells yielded roughly 110 million unique TCR beta sequences and 250 to 350 Gb of sequence data. Among around 400 genotyped donors of the cohort, an average of roughly 230,000 unique TCR beta nucleotide sequences was sequenced per donor, of which 15% to 20% were non-productive. The study profiled the T cell repertoires of hundreds of subjects by immunosequencing and related them to cytomegalovirus serostatus. In the later analysis, no new phenotypic data were used to find candidate immune exposures; instead, reliance was placed on TCR beta sequences and their occurrence across donors. To predict cytomegalovirus infection status, the study combined high-throughput TCR immunosequencing, statistical association of individual TCRs with disease status, and machine learning. Class I and class II HLA loci were covered by the typing at four-digit resolution. All discovery cohort repertoires had been generated using a single sequencing platform. The study aimed to test whether cataloging public T cell receptors could reveal signatures of past pathogen exposure. An earlier analysis of some 500 of the donors applied high-throughput TCR beta sequencing to assess whether each TCR beta V gene segment acted as functional or pseudogenic. A later analysis re-analyzed previously published TCR beta repertoires from hundreds of donors and added high-resolution HLA genotyping to study TCR occurrence patterns. A later genetic analysis used genome-wide SNP genotypes for about 60% of the roughly 700 donors, treating that subset as a discovery cohort. Along with the roughly 670-subject first cohort, a separate validation cohort of over a hundred different subjects was used. Donor age, sex, ethnicity and CMV serostatus were collected together with the repertoire data. About five DR-DQ haplotypes were treated as single units for association and clustering because of strong linkage in the cohort. The number of donors typed differed by locus, with 629-630 for A, B, C, DRB1 and DQB1, around 560 for DQA1, about 610 for DPA1, and some 450 for DPB1. Among the roughly 410 genotyped donors, around 81% belonged to the genetic ancestry cluster associated with self-reported Caucasian donors. Approximately 310 gigabases of sequencing data and approximately 80 million unique TCR sequences were included in an early release covering roughly 600 HLA-typed donors.

At the junction V is shortened by 2 bases and J by 3 bases; bases outside the gene matches: 4. CDR1 and CDR2 (SGHNT, YYREEE) derive from the germline V gene (reference sequence). CDR3 length: 14 amino acids, cysteine to phenylalanine. Just the 42-base CDR3 DNA is kept, in frame starting at base 1. To prepare the library, the immunoSEQ multiplex PCR assay was applied. For the multiplex PCR, a mixture combining 60 forward primers for TCR Vbeta segments and 13 reverse primers for TCR Jbeta segments was used. The CDR3 region of rearranged TCR beta genes was amplified from genomic DNA by a multiplex PCR assay. The amplified TCR beta libraries were sequenced on the Illumina HiSeq System as 87-base-pair reads. Per the original workflow: Across the 640 or so repertoires, a later analysis counted 80 million or so unique TCR beta chains, 9.5 million to 13 million of which were shared by at least two donors. A nearest-neighbor algorithm error-corrected the raw reads and collapsed the reads into unique sequences, merging closely related sequences to remove PCR and sequencing errors. To assign V, D and J gene segments, CDR3 sequences were aligned to IMGT reference sequences. For a sequence to be retained, at least a six-nucleotide match to both a V gene segment and a J gene segment was required. A rearrangement was called productive if the CDR3 had no stop codons and remained in frame with V and J, and every other rearrangement was called non-productive. Following IMGT convention, CDR3 was defined as the stretch from the second conserved V-encoded cysteine to the conserved J-encoded phenylalanine. In an earlier analysis of roughly 610 of the donors, sequences lacking an unambiguous match to a single V gene segment were excluded. In an earlier analysis of approximately 550 of the donors, V segments were called functional above 56.7% productive rearrangements and were called segregating when the between-donor standard deviation exceeded 5%. A statistical classification framework was developed to diagnose cytomegalovirus status using the catalog of TCR beta chain sequences. In a later analysis, V and J genes were assigned by comparing TCR nucleotide sequences against IMGT/GENE-DB human TR gene sequences. Using the TCRdist pipeline, a later analysis assigned CDR3 sequences along with most-parsimonious VDJ recombination scenarios. In a later analysis, each TCR beta chain was defined by its CDR3 amino acid sequence together with its V-gene family, and reads without a unique V-gene family were excluded. In a later analysis, some 600 highly shared, low-generation-probability nucleotide sequences were removed to address suspected cross-contamination and a sequencing artifact. A later analysis calculated a clonal expansion index for each public chain from normalized within-repertoire ranks of inferred template counts. A later analysis computed generation probabilities with a VDJ recombination model fitted to out-of-frame rearrangements, and checked the results against IGoR. A later analysis scored TCR-TCR, TCR-HLA and TCR-CMV co-occurrence with hypergeometric tests, applying a repertoire-size bias correction to TCR pairs. In a later analysis, false discovery rates were estimated by permuting HLA or CMV assignments 20 times. In a later analysis, co-occurring TCRs were grouped with DBSCAN, and TCRdist sequence similarity was added when clustering was performed within HLA-allele-positive subsets. Repertoires with fewer than 30,000 or more than 120,000 public chains, plus five repertoires with anomalous nucleotide sharing, were excluded from co-occurrence clustering. TCRdb stores this immuneACCESS table with in-frame sequences only. Part of the clones is absent; in the studies checked, under half of the shortfall reflects unresolved V genes, and no reason is known for the rest. The V and J calls and clone size come from that table; D and trimming were worked out from the DNA. Within this sample are roughly 120,000 clones, with around 81% of them counted one time only. Jointly, the top ten make up less than 2.5% of the sample.

General findings and caveats noted by the study authors: Roughly uniform sequencing depth across donors was assumed in presence/absence analyses, although this assumption may not hold. The earlier analysis of fewer than 750 of the donors excluded some 15 rarely observed V segments, including chromosome 9 orphons, because counts were too low. When HLA alleles, especially DR and DQ, strongly co-occurred, attributing TCR associations to individual alleles was difficult. A later genetic analysis reported fewer N-insertions in productive TCRs among donors in an Asian-associated ancestry cluster than the roughly 700-donor mean. In an earlier analysis of more than 450 of the donors, most TCR beta V segments were observed in productive rearrangements about 87% or about 30% of the time, broadly matching IMGT annotations. Compared with equally common non-associated chains, HLA-associated TCR beta chains in a later analysis were more clonally expanded and had lower generation probabilities. A later analysis reported that several top co-occurrence clusters appeared linked to parvovirus B19, influenza, CMV and Epstein-Barr virus. The authors suggested that the approach could potentially be generalized to other disease states and immunological phenotypes. A further reported finding was that TCR beta sequences accurately predicted the HLA-A and HLA-B alleles for most subjects in the first cohort. In this cohort, only TCR beta chains were sequenced, and detectable features were limited by the absence of alpha or paired-chain data. At a false discovery rate of 0.05, a later analysis linked 16,951 TCR beta sequences to specific HLA alleles. According to a later analysis, TCR association rates differed among HLA loci, with DRB1 alleles showing the most associated TCRs and HLA-C alleles showing the fewest. Because HLA typing was unavailable for some donors at each locus, only the typed subset was used in association tests. A later analysis found that most CMV-associated TCR beta chains appeared HLA-restricted, with HLA associations seemingly driven largely by CMV exposure. For the cohort, immune exposure information was limited to CMV serostatus. Correlated functional status among segregating V segments might reflect linkage disequilibrium, but an unknown experimental factor could not be ruled out. Cytomegalovirus status was reported to be diagnosed by the classifier with high specificity and sensitivity in both the original and validation cohorts. A cluster of highly shared sequence variants was judged likely to represent a technical artifact of the sequencing pipeline. A later genetic analysis associated a missense DCLRE1C variant with V-gene and J-gene trimming of TCR beta chains, and an independent cohort replicated the association. Because the 87-base-pair reads could not distinguish some IMGT-functional V segments, including TRBV6-2 and TRBV6-3, those segments were excluded. Most TCR sequences were seen in very few donors, while some public TCRs were found in many individuals. The study gave a list of 150 to 200 TCR beta chains associated with cytomegalovirus. In vitro tests confirmed that a few of the cytomegalovirus-associated TCR beta chains recognize cytomegalovirus antigens.

This clonotype was obtained from a woman in her thirties or forties in good health and CMV-seronegative. Sequencing was done on a sample of PBMCs. The rearrangement combines TRBV5-4 with TRBJ1-1, and 7 junction bases match TRBD1. The CDR3 amino acid sequence is: CASSLDRADTEAFF. The bases read TGTGCCAGCAGCTTAGACAGGGCAGACACTGAAGCTTTCTTT.